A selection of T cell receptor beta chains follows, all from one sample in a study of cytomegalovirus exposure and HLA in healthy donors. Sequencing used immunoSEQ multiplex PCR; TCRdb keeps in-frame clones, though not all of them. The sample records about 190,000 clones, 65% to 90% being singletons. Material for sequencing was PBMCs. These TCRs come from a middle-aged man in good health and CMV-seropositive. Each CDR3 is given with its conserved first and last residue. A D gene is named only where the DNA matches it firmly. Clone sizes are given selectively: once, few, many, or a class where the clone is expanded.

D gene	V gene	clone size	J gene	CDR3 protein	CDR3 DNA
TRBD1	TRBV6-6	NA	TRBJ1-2	CASREDRGVNYGYTF	TGTGCCAGCAGAGAAGACAGGGGGGTGAACTATGGCTACACCTTC
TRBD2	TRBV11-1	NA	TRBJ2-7	CASSPWRGYPEQYF	TGTGCCAGCAGCCCGTGGCGGGGGTATCCCGAGCAGTACTTC
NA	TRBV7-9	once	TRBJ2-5	CASSPDLGGNSETQYF	TGTGCCAGCAGCCCAGACTTGGGGGGTAATTCGGAGACCCAGTACTTC
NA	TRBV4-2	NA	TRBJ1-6	CASSPQASYNSPLHF	TGTGCCAGCAGCCCACAGGCGTCCTATAATTCACCCCTCCACTTT
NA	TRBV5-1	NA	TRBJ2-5	CASSPLRSSQETQYF	TGCGCCAGCAGCCCTTTGCGGTCCAGCCAAGAGACCCAGTACTTC
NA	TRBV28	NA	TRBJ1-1	CASSLGRRNTEAFF	TGTGCCAGCAGTTTAGGGAGGAGGAACACTGAAGCTTTCTTT
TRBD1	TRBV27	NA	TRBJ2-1	CASNGQGPYNEQFF	TGTGCCAGCAACGGACAGGGCCCCTACAATGAGCAGTTCTTC
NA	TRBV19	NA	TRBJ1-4	CASSHIGGEKLFF	TGTGCCAGTAGTCACATCGGCGGAGAAAAACTGTTTTTT
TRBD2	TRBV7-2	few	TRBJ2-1	CASSPVSGGASEQFF	TGTGCCAGCAGCCCCGTTAGCGGGGGGGCCAGTGAGCAGTTCTTC
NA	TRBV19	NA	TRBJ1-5	CASSPTGFYSNQPQHF	TGTGCCAGTAGTCCCACAGGCTTTTATAGCAATCAGCCCCAGCATTTT
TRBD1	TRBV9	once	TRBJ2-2	CASSVERGRLTGELFF	TGTGCCAGCAGCGTAGAGAGGGGGCGCTTGACCGGGGAGCTGTTTTTT
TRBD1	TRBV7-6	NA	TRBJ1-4	CASSPLWTGTEKLFF	TGTGCCAGCAGCCCCCTCTGGACAGGGACTGAAAAACTGTTTTTT
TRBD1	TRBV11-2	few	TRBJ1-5	CASSTGTGSNQPQHF	TGTGCCAGCAGCACTGGGACAGGGAGCAATCAGCCCCAGCATTTT
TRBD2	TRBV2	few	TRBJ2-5	CASSEAAGGETQYF	TGTGCCAGCAGTGAAGCGGCGGGGGGGGAGACCCAGTACTTC
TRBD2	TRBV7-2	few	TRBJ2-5	CASSFLLAGVVETQYF	TGTGCCAGCAGCTTCTTACTAGCGGGGGTGGTAGAGACCCAGTACTTC
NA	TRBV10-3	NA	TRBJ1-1	CAISELQENTEAFF	TGTGCCATCAGTGAGCTACAGGAGAACACTGAAGCTTTCTTT
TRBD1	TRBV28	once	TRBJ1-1	CASSESGQGIPEAFF	TGTGCCAGCAGTGAATCCGGACAGGGGATACCTGAAGCTTTCTTT
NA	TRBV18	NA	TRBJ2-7	CASSPLQGGAYEQYF	TGTGCCAGCTCACCCCTCCAGGGCGGGGCCTACGAGCAGTACTTC
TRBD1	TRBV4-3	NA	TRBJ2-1	CASSRTGGENEQFF	TGCGCCAGCAGCCGCACAGGGGGCGAGAATGAGCAGTTCTTC
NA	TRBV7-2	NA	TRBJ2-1	CASSLRRDEQFF	TGTGCCAGCAGCCTCCGGAGGGATGAGCAGTTCTTC
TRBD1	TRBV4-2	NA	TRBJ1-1	CASSPYRGTTEAFF	TGTGCCAGCAGCCCATACAGGGGGACGACTGAAGCTTTCTTT
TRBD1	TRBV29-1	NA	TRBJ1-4	CSVVTGQGTSNEKLFF	TGCAGCGTTGTGACGGGACAGGGTACCTCTAATGAAAAACTGTTTTTT
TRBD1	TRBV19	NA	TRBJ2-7	CASNRQGRPYEQYF	TGTGCCAGTAACAGACAGGGGAGACCCTACGAGCAGTACTTC
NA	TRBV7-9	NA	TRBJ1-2	CASSLGRVEGYTF	TGTGCCAGCAGCTTAGGCAGGGTTGAGGGCTACACCTTC
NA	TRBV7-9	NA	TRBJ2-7	CASSLQGGYEQYF	TGTGCCAGCAGCTTACAGGGGGGCTACGAGCAGTACTTC
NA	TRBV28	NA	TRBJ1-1	CASSPMNTEAFF	TGTGCCAGCAGTCCCATGAACACTGAAGCTTTCTTT
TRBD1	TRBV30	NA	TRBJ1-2	CAWSVLGGQGQRDGYTF	TGTGCCTGGAGTGTACTAGGGGGACAGGGACAACGGGATGGCTACACCTTC
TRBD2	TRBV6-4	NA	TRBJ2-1	CASSEVAGVEQFF	TGTGCCAGCAGTGAGGTAGCGGGGGTTGAGCAGTTCTTC
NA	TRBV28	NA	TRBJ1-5	CASIFRGSAQPQHF	TGTGCCAGCATCTTCAGGGGATCGGCCCAGCCCCAGCATTTT
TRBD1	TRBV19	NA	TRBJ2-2	CASSKGGRSTGELFF	TGTGCCAGTAGTAAAGGGGGCCGAAGCACCGGGGAGCTGTTTTTT
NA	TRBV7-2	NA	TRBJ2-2	CASSLTAGKGTGELFF	TGTGCCAGCAGCTTAACTGCAGGGAAAGGGACCGGGGAGCTGTTTTTT
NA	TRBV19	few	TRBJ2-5	CASSDVAAQYF	TGTGCCAGTAGTGACGTAGCGGCCCAGTACTTC
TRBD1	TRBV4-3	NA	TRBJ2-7	CASSPGQGDYEQYF	TGCGCCAGCAGCCCCGGACAGGGGGACTACGAGCAGTACTTC
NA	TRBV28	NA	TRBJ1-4	CASSDEDKQIAIGEKLFF	TGTGCCAGCAGTGACGAGGACAAGCAGATAGCAATAGGCGAAAAACTGTTTTTT
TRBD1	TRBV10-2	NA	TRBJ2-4	CASRDRLAKNIQYF	TGCGCCAGCAGGGACAGGCTAGCCAAAAACATTCAGTACTTC
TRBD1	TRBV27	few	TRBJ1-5	CASSFSSRQGHNQPQHF	TGTGCCAGCAGTTTTTCCTCCCGACAGGGACACAATCAGCCCCAGCATTTT
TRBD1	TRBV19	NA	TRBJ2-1	CASSIDRQGGNEQFF	TGTGCCAGTAGTATAGACCGACAGGGGGGGAATGAGCAGTTCTTC
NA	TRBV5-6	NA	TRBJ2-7	CASSLLGVGSYEQYF	TGTGCCAGCAGCTTACTGGGAGTAGGCTCCTACGAGCAGTACTTC
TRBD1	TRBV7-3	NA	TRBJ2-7	CASSLGQGNYEQYF	TGTGCCAGCAGCTTGGGACAGGGTAACTACGAGCAGTACTTC
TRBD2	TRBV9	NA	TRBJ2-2	CASSILAGGTGELFF	TGTGCCAGCAGCATACTAGCGGGGGGGACCGGGGAGCTGTTTTTT
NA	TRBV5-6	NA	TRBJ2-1	CASSLIPGSNEQFF	TGTGCCAGCAGCTTGATACCGGGGTCGAATGAGCAGTTCTTC
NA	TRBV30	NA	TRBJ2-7	CAWSVSGDTEQYF	TGTGCCTGGAGTGTATCAGGGGATACCGAGCAGTACTTC
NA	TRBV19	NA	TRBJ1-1	CASSIDQAGLVTEAFF	TGTGCCAGTAGTATAGATCAGGCAGGTCTGGTCACTGAAGCTTTCTTT
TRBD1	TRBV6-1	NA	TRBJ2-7	CASSEENRGRGEQYF	TGTGCCAGCAGTGAAGAGAACAGGGGGCGCGGGGAGCAGTACTTC
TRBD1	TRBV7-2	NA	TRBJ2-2	CASSLNPGQGGELFF	TGTGCCAGCAGCTTAAATCCGGGACAGGGCGGGGAGCTGTTTTTT